This T cell receptor beta chain was sequenced for a study of OX40 agonist ivuxolimab in advanced cancers. Overall study context: An agonistic anti-OX40 (CD134) antibody, ivuxolimab, was used to treat the patients. Notes on the study in general: Dose levels from 0.1 to 3.0 mg/kg saw CD4+ and CD8+ blood T cells expand clonally by week 6. Fewer expanded clones were found on average in CD4+ than in CD8+ T cells.

The J segment lost 15 bases and the V segment lost 0 bases, leaving 13 bases of the junction unmatched. The CDR3 has 15 residues. CDR1 is MGHRA and CDR2 is YSYEKL in the germline V gene. Comments on this clone: Its target is unknown.

Enrollment shut out patients with autoimmune disease history or systemic immunosuppression. Sequenced by immunoSEQ multiplex PCR; TCRdb stores in-frame clones only, minus some. The sample lists tens of thousands of clones; just over 85% were seen once. This clonotype was sampled from an adult with an advanced solid tumor such as melanoma, head and neck, liver or kidney cancer. The chain uses TRBV4-1 and TRBJ2-3; 9 nucleotides match TRBD2. Sequencing used CD4+ or CD8+ T cells sorted from blood, obtained in a trial of the OX40 agonist ivuxolimab. The CDR3 protein is CASSQDRTSARPLYF. The CDR3 DNA reads TGCGCCAGCAGCCAAGATCGGACTAGCGCCCGACCGCTATATTTT.